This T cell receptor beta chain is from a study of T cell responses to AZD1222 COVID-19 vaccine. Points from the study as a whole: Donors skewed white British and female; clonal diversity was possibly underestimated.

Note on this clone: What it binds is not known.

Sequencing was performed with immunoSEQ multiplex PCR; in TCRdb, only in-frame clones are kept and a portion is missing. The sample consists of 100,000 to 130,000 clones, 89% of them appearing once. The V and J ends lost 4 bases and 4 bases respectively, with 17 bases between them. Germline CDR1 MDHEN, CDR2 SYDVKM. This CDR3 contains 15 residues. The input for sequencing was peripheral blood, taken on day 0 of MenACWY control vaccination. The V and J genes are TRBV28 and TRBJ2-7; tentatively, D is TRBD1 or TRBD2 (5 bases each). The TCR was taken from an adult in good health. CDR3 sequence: CASSSSGTPGYEQYF. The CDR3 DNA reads TGTGCCAGCAGTTCCTCCGGGACCCCTGGTTACGAGCAGTACTTC. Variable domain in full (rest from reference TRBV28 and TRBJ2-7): DVKVTQSSRYLVKRTGEKVFLECVQDMDHENMFWYRQDPGLGLRLIYFSYDVKMKEKGDIPEGYSVSREKKERFSLILESASTNQTSMYLCASSSSGTPGYEQYFGPGTRLTVT.